This T cell receptor beta chain comes out of a study of OX40 agonist ivuxolimab in advanced cancers. Only in-frame clones appear in the TCRdb table, and some are missing; sequencing was by immunoSEQ multiplex PCR. The top ten clones hold about 23% of a sample with roughly 24,000 clones, 79% of them seen once. Deletions cut 2 bases from V and 2 bases from J, with 13 bases between. This CDR3 has 16 amino acids. Germline V gives CDR1 SGHAT, CDR2 FQNNGV. The sample consisted of CD4+ or CD8+ T cells sorted from blood, taken in a trial of the OX40 agonist ivuxolimab. This chain connects TRBV11-2 to TRBJ2-1; the D gene is possibly TRBD2 (6 bases). The clonotype comes from an adult with an advanced solid tumor such as melanoma, head and neck, liver or kidney cancer. CDR3 sequence: CASSLTGLTPYNEQFF. DNA for the CDR3: TGTGCCAGCAGCTTAACAGGACTAACCCCCTACAATGAGCAGTTCTTC.